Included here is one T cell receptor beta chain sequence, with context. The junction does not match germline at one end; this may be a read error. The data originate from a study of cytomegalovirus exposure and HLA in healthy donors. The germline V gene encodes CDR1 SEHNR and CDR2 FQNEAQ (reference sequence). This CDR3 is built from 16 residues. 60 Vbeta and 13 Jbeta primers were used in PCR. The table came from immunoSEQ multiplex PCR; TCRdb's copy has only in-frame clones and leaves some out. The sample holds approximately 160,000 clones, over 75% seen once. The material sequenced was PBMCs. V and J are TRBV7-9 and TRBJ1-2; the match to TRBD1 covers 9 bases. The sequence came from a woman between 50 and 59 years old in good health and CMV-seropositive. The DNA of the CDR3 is TGTTCCAGCAGCTGGACCGGGACAGGGACTTTCTATGGCTACACCTTC. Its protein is CSSSWTGTGTFYGYTF.